The TCR beta chain under discussion was sequenced for a study of cytomegalovirus exposure and HLA in healthy donors. Study-wide context: It was reported in a later analysis that the 100 to 150 validation repertoires used the same platform as the 666 first-cohort repertoires. Study-wide results and limits: The study labeled 170 or so TCR beta chains cytomegalovirus-associated. Reports indicated that the classifier achieved high specificity and sensitivity in diagnosing cytomegalovirus status.

Trimming took 2 bases from V and 8 from J; bases not matched to a gene: 4. There are 13 residues in the CDR3. Germline assignment: CDR1 SEHNR and CDR2 FQNEAQ (reference sequence). The protocol was immunoSEQ multiplex PCR, while the TCRdb copy is restricted to in-frame clones and leaves out a portion. The sample includes about 160,000 clones, roughly 96% of them seen just once. In the case of this clone: Its antigen is not identified.

Sequenced material: PBMCs. The sequence came from a woman between 18 and 30 years old in good health and CMV-seronegative. The rearrangement links TRBV7-9 to TRBJ1-1; 8 bases agree with TRBD1. Here the CDR3 DNA reads TGTGCCAGCAGCTTACTCGACAGGGGAGAAGCTTTCTTT. This gives the protein CASSLLDRGEAFF.